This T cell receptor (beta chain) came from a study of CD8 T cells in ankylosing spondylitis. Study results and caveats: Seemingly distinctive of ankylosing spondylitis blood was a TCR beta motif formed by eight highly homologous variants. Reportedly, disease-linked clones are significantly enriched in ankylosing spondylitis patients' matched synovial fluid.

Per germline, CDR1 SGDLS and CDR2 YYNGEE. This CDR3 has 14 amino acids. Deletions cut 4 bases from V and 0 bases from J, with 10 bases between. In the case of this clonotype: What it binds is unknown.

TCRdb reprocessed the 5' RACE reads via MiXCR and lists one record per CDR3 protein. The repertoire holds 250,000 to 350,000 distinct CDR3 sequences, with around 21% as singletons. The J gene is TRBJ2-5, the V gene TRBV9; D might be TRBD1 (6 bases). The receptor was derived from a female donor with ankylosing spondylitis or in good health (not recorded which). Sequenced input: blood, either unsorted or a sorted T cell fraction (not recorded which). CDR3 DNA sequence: TGTGCCAGCAGCCCAAGACAGGACCAAGAGACCCAGTACTTC. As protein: CASSPRQDQETQYF.